Presented here are 2 T cell receptor beta chains from one specimen sequenced in a study of OX40 agonist ivuxolimab in advanced cancers. Data came from immunoSEQ multiplex PCR; TCRdb stores just in-frame clones and leaves some out. Among roughly 60,000 clones listed, 75% to 90% were seen once. The sample consisted of CD4+ or CD8+ T cells sorted from blood, taken in a trial of the OX40 agonist ivuxolimab. The receptors stem from an adult with an advanced solid tumor such as melanoma, head and neck, liver or kidney cancer.

The chain is built from TRBV13 and TRBJ1-2; D might be TRBD1 (5 bases). Germline lookup yields CDR1 PRHDT and CDR2 FYEKMQ (reference sequence). Trimming took off 4 bases at V and 3 bases at J, with 18 bases between the two ends. CDR3 length: 16 residues. The CDR3 DNA follows: TGTGCCAGCAGCTCCCGGGACTCTCCGGTGGACTATGGCTACACCTTC. Translation gives CASSSRDSPVDYGYTF.

CDR3 residues: CASSFGQGNEQYF. As DNA, the CDR3 is TGCGCCAGCAGCTTTGGACAGGGCAACGAGCAGTACTTC. The V and J genes are TRBV5-1 and TRBJ2-7; 8 bases are a match to TRBD1. Trimming cost V 2 bases and J 5 bases; bases outside gene matches: 3. The CDR3 is made up of 13 amino acids. Germline CDR1 and CDR2: SGHRS and YFSETQ.